The 24 T cell receptor beta chains below were found in one sample sequenced in a study of CD8 T cells in Susac syndrome. Reverse transcription of roughly 0.45 to 1 ug RNA was performed with random hexamers. Each CDR3 protein gets one entry after TCRdb re-called the immunoSEQ multiplex PCR reads with MiXCR. In the table there are around 120,000 distinct CDR3 sequences, about 92% of which are singletons. The sequencing sample was made of CD4+ T cells from PBMCs. These receptors originate from a human donor with multiple sclerosis.

The rearrangement links TRBV25-1 to TRBJ1-3, with D possibly matching TRBD1 (5 bases). The germline V gene encodes CDR1 MGHDK and CDR2 SYGVNS. The CDR3 contains 15 residues. V lost 2 bases and J lost 4, with 12 bases in between. The CDR3 bases are TGTGCCAGCAGTGAAGGCAGGGAAAGAGGAAACACCATATATTTT. Residues: CASSEGRERGNTIYF.

DNA of the CDR3: TGCGCCAGCAGCCAAGACCCCGGGGAAGGGAACGGGGCGGGCTACACCTTC. This sequence encodes CASSQDPGEGNGAGYTF. The chain carries TRBV4-3 and TRBJ1-2, with D possibly being TRBD1 (5 bases). V dropped 0 bases and J dropped 8 bases, with 22 bases sitting between them. This CDR3 is 17 amino acids long. CDR1 and CDR2 from the germline V gene are LGHNA and YSLEER.

This chain uses TRBV19 with TRBJ1-3, with unresolved D. V dropped 4 bases and J dropped 0 bases, with 13 bases sitting between them. CDR3 length equals 16 residues. CDR1 and CDR2 (germline): LNHDA, SQIVND (reference sequence). In nucleotides, the CDR3 is TGTGCCAGTAGTACCGGACGCTACCTCTCTGGAAACACCATATATTTT. As protein: CASSTGRYLSGNTIYF.

This clonotype was counted a few times. The rearrangement joins TRBV19 to TRBJ2-3, with a tentative D call TRBD1 (6 bases). The CDR3 extends over 13 amino acids. The germline V gene encodes CDR1 LNHDA and CDR2 SQIVND (reference sequence). Trimming removed 5 bases at V and 3 bases at J, with 9 bases between. CDR3 in DNA: TGTGCCAGTAGTTCCCAGGGGACAGATACGCAGTATTTT. It is translated as CASSSQGTDTQYF.

The count of this clonotype is one. The genes are TRBV20-1 and TRBJ2-1, with a tentative D call TRBD1 (6 bases). Trimming shortened V by 3 bases and J by 2 bases, and 14 bases separated the two germline ends. The CDR3 spans 15 residues. Germline-derived CDR1 and CDR2 are DFQATT and SNEGSKA (reference sequence). The CDR3 region has the DNA TGCAGTGCTAGGACAGGCACGGGGACCTACAATGAGCAGTTCTTC. Protein sequence: CSARTGTGTYNEQFF.

The chain uses TRBV7-3 and TRBJ1-2, with TRBD1 as a possible D gene (6 bases). This CDR3 region has 15 residues. The germline CDR1 and CDR2 sequences are SGHTA and FQGTGA. Trimming shortened V by 4 bases and J by 4 bases, and 16 bases separated the two germline ends. CDR3 in amino acids: CASSSTGIRGYGYTF. CDR3 coding DNA: TGTGCCAGCAGCTCTACAGGGATTCGAGGCTATGGCTACACCTTC.

The chain combines TRBV9 with TRBJ2-1; 10 positions agree with TRBD2. CDR1 and CDR2 (germline): SGDLS, YYNGEE. This CDR3 contains 18 residues. Trimming removed 2 bases from V and 8 bases from J; junction bases left unmatched: 16. Written as DNA, the CDR3 is TGTGCCAGCAGCGTTACCCCCGAAAAGCGGGGGGGAATCGATGAGCAGTTCTTC. It translates to CASSVTPEKRGGIDEQFF.

The V and J genes are TRBV18 and TRBJ2-7; D is undetermined. V shed 1 base and J shed 5 bases, with 9 bases lying between them. The CDR3 has 13 residues. Germline CDR1 reads KGHSH; CDR2 reads LQKENI. DNA of the CDR3: TGTGCCAGCTCACCACGGAGTGTCGACGAGCAGTACTTC. Encoded protein: CASSPRSVDEQYF. Based on the CDR3 plus reference TRBV18 and TRBJ2-7, the full variable domain is NAGVMQNPRHLVRRRGQEARLRCSPMKGHSHVYWYRQLPEEGLKFMVYLQKENIIDESGMPKERFSAEFPKEGPSILRIQQVVRGDSAAYFCASSPRSVDEQYFGPGTRLTVT.

The chain employs TRBV6-6 and TRBJ2-2, with 10 bases fitting TRBD1. CDR1 MNHNY and CDR2 SVGAGI come from the germline V gene (reference sequence). With 6 bases clipped from V and 7 bases from J, the junction kept 8 bases outside the gene matches. This CDR3 is 15 amino acids long. The CDR3 bases are TGTGCCAGCAGGCCTCGACAGGGGGCGGACGGGGAGCTGTTTTTT. Translation: CASRPRQGADGELFF.

This clonotype has just one count. The chain links TRBV19 to TRBJ2-7; D not certain. Trimming removed 2 bases at V and 0 bases at J, with 8 bases between. Germline V CDR1 and CDR2: LNHDA, SQIVND (reference sequence). This CDR3 has 14 residues. CDR3 amino acids: CASSISGSSYEQYF. CDR3 in DNA: TGTGCCAGTAGTATATCGGGCAGCTCCTACGAGCAGTACTTC. The whole variable domain, remainder taken from reference TRBV19 and TRBJ2-7, is DGGITQSPKYLFRKEGQNVTLSCEQNLNHDAMYWYRQDPGQGLRLIYYSQIVNDFQKGDIAEGYSVSREKKESFPLTVTSAQKNPTAFYLCASSISGSSYEQYFGPGTRLTVT.

The chain links TRBV3-1 to TRBJ2-1; 10 bases align to TRBD2. V shed 4 bases and J 5 bases; nucleotides not matched to a gene: 5. The CDR3 length is 15 residues. CDR1 and CDR2 (germline): LGHDT, YNNKEL (reference sequence). The CDR3 is CASSPERGGDNEQFF. DNA of the CDR3: TGTGCCAGCAGCCCAGAGCGGGGGGGCGACAATGAGCAGTTCTTC.

The chain carries TRBV2 and TRBJ1-6; D gene uncertain. This CDR3 contains 14 residues. Germline V gene data show CDR1 as SNHLY and CDR2 as FYNNEI. The germline V and J ends were trimmed by 6 bases and 4 bases, with 10 bases remaining between them. CDR3 in amino acids: CASRGDTYNSPLHF. Here the CDR3 DNA reads TGTGCCAGCAGGGGTGACACGTATAATTCACCCCTCCACTTT.

The rearrangement uses TRBV28 and TRBJ2-3; 8 nucleotides agree with TRBD1. Germline CDR1 MDHEN, CDR2 SYDVKM. The ends lost 6 bases at V and 8 bases at J; junction bases unmatched: 7. This CDR3 comprises 13 residues. The CDR3 sequence: CASSTGTGLTQYF. For the CDR3, the DNA is TGTGCCAGCAGCACCGGGACAGGCCTTACGCAGTATTTT.

The chain uses TRBV5-1 and TRBJ1-4; D uncertain. The CDR3 loop spans 15 amino acids. The germline CDR1 and CDR2 sequences are SGHRS and YFSETQ. Trimming cost V 0 bases and J 8 bases, with 14 bases left between them. The CDR3 DNA reads TGCGCCAGCAGCTTGGTACCAGAGTTTCGGGAAAAACTGTTTTTT. Its protein is CASSLVPEFREKLFF. Variable domain in full (rest from reference TRBV5-1 and TRBJ1-4): KAGVTQTPRYLIKTRGQQVTLSCSPISGHRSVSWYQQTPGQGLQFLFEYFSETQRNKGNFPGRFSGRQFSNSRSEMNVSTLELGDSALYLCASSLVPEFREKLFFGSGTQLSVL.

The chain carries TRBV5-4 and TRBJ2-3; TRBD2 is a possible D gene (6 bases). With 1 base removed from V and 6 bases from J, the gap between germline ends came to 9 bases. CDR3 length equals 13 residues. Germline V gives CDR1 SGHNT, CDR2 YYREEE (reference sequence). The CDR3 reads CASSLLAEDTQYF. Written as DNA, the CDR3 is TGTGCCAGCAGCTTGTTAGCGGAGGATACGCAGTATTTT.

V gene TRBV5-4 combines with J gene TRBJ2-7; TRBD2 is a possible D gene (5 bases). V shed 4 bases and J shed 2 bases, with 16 bases lying between them. The germline gives CDR1 SGHNT, CDR2 YYREEE (reference sequence). The CDR3 length is 15 residues. CDR3 nucleotide sequence: TGTGCCAGCAGCCCCGGACGGGGAATAGCCTACGAGCAGTACTTC. It yields the protein CASSPGRGIAYEQYF.

This sequence joins TRBV7-2 and TRBJ2-3; 12 bases align to TRBD2. J gave up 1 base and V 4 bases, and 3 bases lay outside the gene matches. Germline CDR1 reads SGHTA; CDR2 reads FQGNSA. This CDR3 contains 16 residues. The CDR3 DNA sequence: TGTGCCAGCAGCTCCCGACTAGCGGGAGGCACAGATACGCAGTATTTT. This codes for CASSSRLAGGTDTQYF.

This clonotype was detected once. Mismatch with germline at one junction end may stem from a read error. V usage is TRBV30 and J usage is TRBJ1-1; D ambiguous. Germline-derived CDR1 and CDR2 are GTSNPN and SVGIG (reference sequence). The CDR3 runs 10 residues. The CDR3 DNA reads as TGTGCCTGGAGTGTTATAGGGCAGGTCTTT. Amino acid sequence: CAWSVIGQVF.

This chain connects TRBV19 to TRBJ2-7; 7 bases agree with TRBD2. The trim removed 3 bases at V and 1 base at J, leaving 6 bases unmatched. Germline CDR1 and CDR2: LNHDA and SQIVND (reference sequence). There are 15 residues in the CDR3. The CDR3 sequence is CASSIERGRSYEQYF. Here the CDR3 DNA reads TGTGCCAGTAGTATTGAGCGGGGACGTTCCTACGAGCAGTACTTC.

This sequence joins TRBV18 and TRBJ1-1; no definite D call. The CDR3 contains 13 residues. Per germline, CDR1 KGHSH and CDR2 LQKENI. V shed 6 bases and J shed 1 base, with 9 bases lying between them. The CDR3 DNA is TGTGCCAGCTCCTCCGACAAGAACACTGAAGCTTTCTTT. Translating gives CASSSDKNTEAFF.

The genes are TRBV27 and TRBJ1-5; the match to TRBD1 covers 9 bases. Germline V gives CDR1 MNHEY, CDR2 SMNVEV (reference sequence). This CDR3 is built from 15 residues. The ends lost 5 bases at V and 4 bases at J; junction bases unmatched: 6. CDR3 sequence: CASSPLGQGNQPQHF. In DNA form, the CDR3 reads TGTGCCAGCAGTCCCCTGGGACAGGGAAATCAGCCCCAGCATTTT.

This chain links TRBV3-1 with TRBJ2-5; D unclear. The V and J ends lost 1 base and 2 bases respectively, with 11 bases between them. CDR1 LGHDT and CDR2 YNNKEL come from the germline V gene (reference sequence). CDR3 size: 15 residues. This CDR3 is CASSQGTRRQETQYF. The CDR3, as DNA: TGTGCCAGCAGCCAAGGGACCCGGCGACAAGAGACCCAGTACTTC.

The chain uses TRBV12-3 or TRBV12-4 and TRBJ1-1, with TRBD1 as a possible D gene (6 bases). The CDR3 length is 13 residues. V was trimmed by 2 bases and J by 6 bases, leaving 10 bases between them. This chain's CDR3 is CASSLSGVAEAFF. CDR3 nucleotide sequence: TGTGCCAGCAGTTTATCAGGGGTAGCTGAAGCTTTCTTT.

Points on this clonotype: At one of its ends the junction is not consistent with the germline gene, which may arise from a read error. The chain is built from TRBV20-1 and TRBJ2-3; no clear D gene. CDR3 length: 15 residues. Germline assignment: CDR1 DFQATT and CDR2 SNEGSKA (reference sequence). DNA of the CDR3: TGCAGTGCCAGAGGTACAGCCTCTAGCACAGATACGCAGTATTTT. It encodes CSARGTASSTDTQYF.